The T cell receptor (beta chain) described here comes from a study of shared clonotypes between healthy human individuals. The table came from immunoSEQ multiplex PCR; TCRdb's copy has only in-frame clones and leaves some out. The top ten clones hold 10% to 15% of a sample with roughly 490,000 clones, 76% of them seen once. This clonotype was sampled from a woman in her thirties or forties in good health. Some clones in this sample may be carry-over from other donors' samples. Sequenced: PBMCs.

The CDR3 loop reads CAIRNRGLSGELFF. The DNA of the CDR3 is TGTGCCATCAGAAACAGGGGGCTCAGCGGGGAGCTGTTTTTT. This chain connects TRBV10-3 to TRBJ2-2; 9 bases are shared with TRBD1. V shed 6 bases and J 7 bases; nucleotides not matched to a gene: 6. The CDR3 covers 14 residues. Germline CDR1 ENHRY, CDR2 SYGVKD.